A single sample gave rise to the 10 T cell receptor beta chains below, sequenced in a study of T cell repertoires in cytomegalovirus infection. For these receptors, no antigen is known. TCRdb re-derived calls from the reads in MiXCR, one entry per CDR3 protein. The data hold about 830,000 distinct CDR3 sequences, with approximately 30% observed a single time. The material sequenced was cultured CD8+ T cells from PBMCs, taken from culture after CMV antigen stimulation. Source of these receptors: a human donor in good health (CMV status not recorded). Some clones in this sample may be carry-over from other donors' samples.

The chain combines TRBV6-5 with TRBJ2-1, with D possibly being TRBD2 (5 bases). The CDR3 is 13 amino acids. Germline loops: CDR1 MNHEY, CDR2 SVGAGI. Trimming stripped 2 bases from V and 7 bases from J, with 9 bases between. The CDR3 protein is CASSYALGNEQFF. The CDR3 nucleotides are TGTGCCAGCAGTTACGCACTAGGAAATGAGCAGTTCTTC.

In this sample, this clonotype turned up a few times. The DNA for the CDR3 is TGTGCCAGCAGTCCGCCGCTAGGTGGGAGTTCCGGGACAGGGGTTGAAAGGGGTGAAGCTTTCTTT. As protein: CASSPPLGGSSGTGVERGEAFF. The chain recombines TRBV12-3 or TRBV12-4 with TRBJ1-1; the match to TRBD1 covers 10 bases. V shed 5 bases and J 7 bases; nucleotides not matched to a gene: 31. The CDR3 loop spans 22 amino acids.

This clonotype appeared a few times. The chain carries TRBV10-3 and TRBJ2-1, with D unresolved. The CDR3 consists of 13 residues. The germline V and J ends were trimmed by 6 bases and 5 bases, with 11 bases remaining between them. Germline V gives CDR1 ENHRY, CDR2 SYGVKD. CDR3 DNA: TGTGCCATCAGAACTAACCCCAACAATGAGCAGTTCTTC. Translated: CAIRTNPNNEQFF.

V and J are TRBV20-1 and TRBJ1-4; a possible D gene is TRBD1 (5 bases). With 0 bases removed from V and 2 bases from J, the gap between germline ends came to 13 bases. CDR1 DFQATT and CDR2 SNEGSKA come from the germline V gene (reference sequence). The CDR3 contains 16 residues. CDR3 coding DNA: TGCAGTGCTAGAGAAGGTTGGGGACGGACTAATGAAAAACTGTTTTTT. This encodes CSAREGWGRTNEKLFF.

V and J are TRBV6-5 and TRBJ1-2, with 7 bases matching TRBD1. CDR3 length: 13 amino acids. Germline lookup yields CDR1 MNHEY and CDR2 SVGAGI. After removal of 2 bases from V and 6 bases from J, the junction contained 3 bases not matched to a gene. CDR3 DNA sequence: TGTGCCAGCAGTTACAGGGGGCCGAATGGCTACACCTTC. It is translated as CASSYRGPNGYTF.

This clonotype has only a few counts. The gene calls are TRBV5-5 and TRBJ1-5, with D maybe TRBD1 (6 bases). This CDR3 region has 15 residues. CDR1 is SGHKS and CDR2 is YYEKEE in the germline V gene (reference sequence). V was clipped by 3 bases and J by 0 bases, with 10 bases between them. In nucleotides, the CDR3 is TGTGCCAGCAGCTACCAGGGGCTTAGCAATCAGCCCCAGCATTTT. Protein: CASSYQGLSNQPQHF.

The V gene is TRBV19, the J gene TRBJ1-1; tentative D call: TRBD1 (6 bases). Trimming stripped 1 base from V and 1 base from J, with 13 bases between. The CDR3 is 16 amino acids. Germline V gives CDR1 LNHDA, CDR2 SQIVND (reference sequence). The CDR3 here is CASSIGFSTGNTEAFF. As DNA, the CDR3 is TGTGCCAGTAGTATAGGATTTTCGACAGGGAACACTGAAGCTTTCTTT.

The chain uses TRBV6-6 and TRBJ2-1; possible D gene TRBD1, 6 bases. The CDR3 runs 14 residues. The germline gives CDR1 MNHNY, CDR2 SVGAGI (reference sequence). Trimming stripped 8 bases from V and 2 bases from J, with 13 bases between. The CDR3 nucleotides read TGTGCCAGCGTTGGTGAGGGGGCCTACAATGAGCAGTTCTTC. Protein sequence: CASVGEGAYNEQFF.

CDR3 nucleotide sequence: TGTGCCAGCAGCCATTCGACTAGCGGGGCCAATGAGCAGTTCTTC. Its protein product is CASSHSTSGANEQFF. The chain is built from TRBV3-1 and TRBJ2-1; TRBD2 matches at 11 bases. V dropped 3 bases and J dropped 6; count of bases not matched to a gene: 4. Germline assignment: CDR1 LGHDT and CDR2 YNNKEL (reference sequence). The CDR3 runs 15 residues.

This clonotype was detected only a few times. The CDR3 sequence: CASSPYRAENTEAFF. The CDR3 DNA is TGTGCCAGCAGCCCTTACAGGGCCGAGAACACTGAAGCTTTCTTT. The chain carries TRBV11-1 and TRBJ1-1, with D possibly matching TRBD1 (6 bases). V was shortened by 5 bases and J by 1 base, with 14 bases between the two germline ends. Germline-derived CDR1 and CDR2 are SGHAT and FQDESV (reference sequence). This CDR3 is built from 15 residues.